The sequence of this T cell receptor beta chain was determined in a study of blood T cell repertoires in COVID-19. Across the whole study: Sites across the United States, Italy and Spain contributed samples from acute and convalescent COVID-19. Sample material is recorded as cDNA or gDNA derived from T cells, B-cell-depleted T cells, or PBMCs.

CDR1 and CDR2 (germline): SGHTA, FQGTGA. J was trimmed by 4 bases and V by 1 base; bases with no gene match: 4. CDR3 length equals 16 residues. Authors' processing steps: The assay estimated nucleated cells by amplifying reference gene primers. Clones were sequenced by immunoSEQ multiplex PCR, and TCRdb holds only the in-frame ones, with some missing. The DNA gave D and trimming, while V, J and clone size come from that table. The repertoire consists of about 160,000 clones, with roughly 80% occurring once and the leading ten covering more than 6%. This clonotype originated in a woman aged 40 to 50 with COVID-19, enrolled during active disease. The sequencing input was peripheral blood. The chain has TRBV7-3 and TRBJ2-2; 9 bases agree with TRBD1. CDR3 in DNA: TGTGCCAGCAGCTTAAAACAGGGGGCGGCCACCGGGGAGCTGTTTTTT. As protein: CASSLKQGAATGELFF.